The clone carrying this T cell receptor (beta chain) was observed at least ten times. The data originate from a study of T cells after yellow fever vaccination. As for the study in general: Where fractions had low cell numbers, libraries were prepared from them with the SMART-Seq v4 Ultra Low Input RNA kit.

One entry per CDR3 protein results from TCRdb running MiXCR on the 5' RACE reads. The sample has some 320,000 distinct CDR3 sequences; about 8.7% are singletons. CDR3 size: 15 residues. V shed 3 bases and J 3 bases; nucleotides not matched to a gene: 5. Per germline, CDR1 KGHSH and CDR2 LQKENI. The V gene is TRBV18, the J gene TRBJ2-3; 8 bases are a match to TRBD1. This receptor was identified in a man aged 18 to 29 who received the YFV17D yellow fever vaccine. The sample here was PBMCs, taken on the day of the first yellow fever vaccination. The CDR3 protein is CASSPTGDPTDTQYF. The DNA of the CDR3 is TGTGCCAGCTCACCGACAGGGGACCCTACAGATACGCAGTATTTT.